A selection of T cell receptor beta chains follows, all from one sample in a study of shared clonotypes between healthy human individuals. The table came from immunoSEQ multiplex PCR; TCRdb's copy has only in-frame clones and leaves some out. This table holds millions of clones, more than 80% found once. Material for sequencing was naive CD4+ T cells sorted from blood. The receptor set was obtained from a young man in good health. Each CDR3 is given with its conserved first and last residue. The D gene is left open where the match is weak. Clone sizes are given selectively: once, few, many, or a class where the clone is expanded.

J	size	D	V	CDR3	DNA
TRBJ2-3	NA	TRBD2	TRBV10-3	CAISYSGSTDTQYF	TGTGCCATCAGTTATAGCGGGAGCACAGATACGCAGTATTTT
TRBJ2-1	NA	TRBD1	TRBV30	CAWSVLTGSNEQFF	TGTGCCTGGAGTGTCCTGACAGGGAGCAATGAGCAGTTCTTC
TRBJ2-7	once	TRBD2	TRBV27	CASTPPRGQAGRCEQYF	TGTGCCAGTACTCCCCCGCGTGGGCAGGCCGGGAGGTGCGAGCAGTACTTC
TRBJ1-5	few	NA	TRBV6-5	CASSAQPTQPQHF	TGTGCCAGCAGTGCACAGCCGACCCAGCCCCAGCATTTT
TRBJ1-6	NA	TRBD1	TRBV18	CASSPLPRQGSSYNSPLHF	TGTGCCAGCTCACCCCTACCGAGACAGGGAAGCTCCTATAATTCACCCCTCCACTTT
TRBJ1-4	NA	NA	TRBV4-3	CASSQDVAGGFLVEKLFF	TGCGCCAGCAGCCAAGATGTCGCGGGGGGGTTTTTGGTTGAAAAACTGTTTTTT
TRBJ1-1	NA	TRBD1	TRBV19	CASRSGPSGQGRTEAFF	TGTGCCAGTAGATCTGGCCCTTCGGGACAGGGACGCACTGAAGCTTTCTTT
TRBJ2-6	NA	TRBD2	TRBV18	CASSPSVAGAGGANVLTF	TGTGCCAGCTCACCGTCCGTAGCGGGAGCGGGTGGGGCCAACGTCCTGACTTTC
TRBJ2-4	few	NA	TRBV10-3	CAITDSLKNIQYF	TGTGCCATCACCGACAGTCTCAAAAACATTCAGTACTTC
TRBJ1-1	NA	TRBD1	TRBV6-6	CASSQTGSTEAFF	TGTGCCAGCAGCCAGACAGGGAGCACTGAAGCTTTCTTT
TRBJ1-1	few	NA	TRBV5-1	CASSLAGPVDTEAFF	TGCGCCAGCAGCTTGGCGGGACCGGTGGACACTGAAGCTTTCTTT
TRBJ1-4	once	TRBD1	TRBV5-6	CASSPYNRGRGEKLFF	TGTGCCAGCAGCCCGTACAACAGGGGGCGCGGTGAAAAACTGTTTTTT
TRBJ2-3	NA	NA	TRBV5-6	CASSLASGADTQYF	TGTGCCAGCAGCTTGGCGTCAGGGGCAGATACGCAGTATTTT
TRBJ1-5	once	NA	TRBV13	CASSYPAGGVSNQPQHF	TGTGCCAGCAGTTACCCCGCGGGGGGGGTTAGCAATCAGCCCCAGCATTTT
TRBJ2-7	NA	NA	TRBV5-1	CASSLASTVWHEQYF	TGCGCCAGCAGCTTGGCCAGTACAGTTTGGCACGAGCAGTACTTC
TRBJ2-5	NA	NA	TRBV18	CASSPGTKETQYF	TGTGCCAGCTCACCGGGAACCAAAGAGACCCAGTACTTC
TRBJ2-7	NA	NA	TRBV30	CAWSGYRDSYEQYF	TGTGCCTGGAGTGGTTACAGGGACTCCTACGAGCAGTACTTC
TRBJ2-1	NA	NA	TRBV2	CASSIALDEQFF	TGTGCCAGCAGTATAGCGTTGGATGAGCAGTTCTTC
TRBJ2-5	NA	TRBD2	TRBV30	CAWSRGLGPQETQYF	TGTGCCTGGAGTCGGGGACTAGGACCACAAGAGACCCAGTACTTC
TRBJ1-1	NA	NA	TRBV6-5	CASSATMNTEAFF	TGTGCCAGCAGTGCCACAATGAACACTGAAGCTTTCTTT
TRBJ1-1	NA	TRBD1	TRBV10-3	CAISAGQGSPEAFF	TGTGCCATCAGTGCGGGACAGGGGTCCCCTGAAGCTTTCTTT
TRBJ1-1	NA	TRBD1	TRBV10-3	CATRAGGETEAFF	TGTGCCACCAGGGCAGGGGGTGAAACTGAAGCTTTCTTT
TRBJ1-6	NA	NA	TRBV5-1	CASSLVGARSSYNSPLHF	TGCGCCAGCAGCTTAGTGGGCGCCAGGAGCTCCTATAATTCACCCCTCCACTTT
TRBJ2-2	NA	NA	TRBV2	CASRMRTENTGELFF	TGTGCCAGCCGCATGCGGACAGAGAACACCGGGGAGCTGTTTTTT
TRBJ2-3	NA	TRBD1	TRBV5-4	CASSSAWDRGTDTQYF	TGTGCCAGCAGCTCGGCCTGGGACAGGGGCACAGATACGCAGTATTTT
TRBJ2-1	NA	NA	TRBV18	CASSPRAKTGGSYNEQFF	TGTGCCAGCTCACCACGCGCAAAGACCGGGGGCTCCTACAATGAGCAGTTCTTC
TRBJ2-7	NA	TRBD2	TRBV7-9	CASSLEAGGRYEQYF	TGTGCCAGCAGCTTAGAAGCGGGAGGCCGCTACGAGCAGTACTTC
TRBJ1-5	NA	NA	TRBV5-1	CASSVDSLLPQHF	TGCGCCAGCAGCGTGGACAGCCTCCTTCCCCAGCATTTT
TRBJ2-2	NA	NA	TRBV7-3	CASSSLAQLTNTGELFF	TGTGCCAGCAGCTCCTTGGCCCAATTGACGAACACCGGGGAGCTGTTTTTT
TRBJ2-7	once	NA	TRBV5-1	CASSLVGGHEQYF	TGCGCCAGCAGCTTGGTAGGGGGACACGAGCAGTACTTC
TRBJ2-7	NA	NA	TRBV5-1	CASSLLQGSYEQYF	TGCGCCAGCAGCCTGTTACAGGGCTCCTACGAGCAGTACTTC
TRBJ1-2	NA	NA	TRBV7-9	CASGTEYGYTF	TGTGCCAGCGGGACGGAATATGGCTACACCTTC
TRBJ1-6	NA	NA	TRBV6-1	CASSEMGGSPLHF	TGTGCCAGCAGTGAAATGGGGGGCTCACCCCTCCACTTT
TRBJ2-7	NA	TRBD1	TRBV5-4	CASSPGQGNYEQYF	TGTGCCAGCAGCCCGGGACAGGGTAACTACGAGCAGTACTTC
TRBJ2-7	NA	NA	TRBV5-8	CASSFVGPYEQYF	TGTGCCAGCAGCTTCGTAGGCCCCTACGAGCAGTACTTC
TRBJ2-1	NA	TRBD1	TRBV5-4	CASNLDGQGNYNEQFF	TGTGCCAGCAACTTAGACGGACAGGGGAATTACAATGAGCAGTTCTTC
TRBJ2-2	NA	TRBD1	TRBV5-1	CASSLGDRANTGELFF	TGCGCCAGCAGCTTGGGGGACAGGGCGAACACCGGGGAGCTGTTTTTT
TRBJ1-1	NA	NA	TRBV13	CASQEFRRTMNTEAFF	TGTGCCAGCCAGGAGTTTAGGCGCACAATGAACACTGAAGCTTTCTTT
TRBJ1-3	NA	TRBD1	TRBV4-1	CASSHLDRGTGNTIYF	TGCGCCAGCAGCCACCTCGACAGGGGAACTGGAAACACCATATATTTT